The rows below give T cell receptor beta chains drawn from one sample of a study of blood T cell repertoires in COVID-19. The method was immunoSEQ multiplex PCR; TCRdb's version includes in-frame clones alone and lacks a portion of them. The table shows 200,000 to 250,000 clones, with about nine tenths occurring only once. The sample comprised PBMCs or T cells enriched from blood (not recorded which). Receptors originate from a woman aged 25 to 39 who had recovered from COVID-19. Each CDR3 is given with its conserved first and last residue. D genes are given only for firm matches. Clone size is not always given. Where it is, it says once, few, many or a class for expanded clones.

19 TRBJ1-5 TRBD1 - TRBV19 TGTGCCAGTAGTAAAGGGACAGGGGACGGGTGGTATAGCAATCAGCCCCAGCATTTT CASSKGTGDGWYSNQPQHF
16 TRBJ1-2 TRBD1 few TRBV14 TGTGCCAGCAGCCGCGATCCGGGACAGACTAACTATGGCTACACCTTC CASSRDPGQTNYGYTF
13 TRBJ1-5 - - TRBV27 TGTGCCAGCAGCCCCAGGGATGATCAGCCCCAGCATTTT CASSPRDDQPQHF
18 TRBJ2-3 TRBD2 - TRBV4-2 TGTGCCAGCAGCCAAGATGTGGCTGGCGGGGGGGCCTCAGATACGCAGTATTTT CASSQDVAGGGASDTQYF
14 TRBJ1-2 TRBD1 once TRBV29-1 TGCAGCGTTGAAACCCAGGGGGCTGTCTATGGCTACACCTTC CSVETQGAVYGYTF
16 TRBJ1-1 - - TRBV25-1 TGTGCCAGCAGTGAATGGGGTGGGGGCACGGGCACTGAAGCTTTCTTT CASSEWGGGTGTEAFF
16 TRBJ1-5 - - TRBV5-1 TGCGCCAGCACCCACGAGCGGAGAATTAGCAATCAGCCCCAGCATTTT CASTHERRISNQPQHF
16 TRBJ2-1 - - TRBV10-3 TGTGCCATCAGTGACCCGCTGGAGGGGTACGACAATGAGCAGTTCTTC CAISDPLEGYDNEQFF
12 TRBJ1-2 - - TRBV4-3 TGCGCCAGCAGCCAGGACAGCTATGGCTACACCTTC CASSQDSYGYTF
14 TRBJ2-1 - - TRBV6-5 TGTGCCAGCAGTTATGCGGGGCAGGGAGGTGAGCAGTTCTTC CASSYAGQGGEQFF
16 TRBJ2-5 TRBD1 - TRBV7-9 TGTGCCAGCAGCTTAGCCGATAGGGACAGAGCAGAGACCCAGTACTTC CASSLADRDRAETQYF
14 TRBJ1-3 - - TRBV6-5 TGTGCCAGCAAACTTGCTAGCTCTGGAAACACCATATATTTT CASKLASSGNTIYF
13 TRBJ1-1 TRBD1 few TRBV27 TGTGCCAGCAGGGTAACAGGGGAACCTGAAGCTTTCTTT CASRVTGEPEAFF
16 TRBJ1-3 - - TRBV3-1/TRBV3-2 TGTGCCAGCAGCCAAGCGGAGGGCAATCCTGGAAACACCATATATTTT CASSQAEGNPGNTIYF
13 TRBJ1-1 - - TRBV9 TGTGCCAGCAGCCCCTTTGCCGGGTACACAGCTTTCTTT CASSPFAGYTAFF